This entry lists 24 T cell receptor beta chains sequenced from one sample in a study of T cells expressing NK-cell markers. No DNA is given; TCRdb re-called the 5' RACE reads and lists each CDR3 protein once. The sample table includes about 260,000 distinct CDR3 sequences. Sequenced material: blood T cells: a sorted CD56 or NKG2C T cell subset, CD4+ or CD8+ T cells, or bulk PBMC T cells (not recorded which). These receptors were collected from a man between 18 and 29 years old in good health.

The V gene is TRBV5-1, the J gene TRBJ2-1; there is no DNA to check the TCRdb D call of TRBD2. The CDR3 consists of 16 residues. Germline CDR1 and CDR2: SGHRS and YFSETQ. The chain's CDR3 is CASSLVGSSGYNEQFF.

The chain combines TRBV7-2 with TRBJ2-3. Germline V CDR1 and CDR2: SGHTA, FQGNSA. This CDR3 has 16 residues. CDR3 protein: CASSLANYPSTDTQYF.

The chain is built from TRBV4-2 and TRBJ2-1; TCRdb's D gene call, TRBD1, goes unchecked for lack of DNA. The CDR3 has 13 residues. Germline assignment: CDR1 LGHNA and CDR2 YNFKEQ. The CDR3 reads CASSQELEGGQFF.

The chain combines TRBV30 with TRBJ2-1; TCRdb reports TRBD2, a call that lacks DNA to check it against. The CDR3 length is 13 residues. Per the germline V gene, CDR1 is GTSNPN and CDR2 is SVGIG (reference sequence). Here the CDR3 reads CAWIAGSSYEQFF.

The chain links TRBV7-2 to TRBJ2-3; no DNA is available, so the TRBD2 call from TCRdb remains unchecked. CDR1 is SGHTA, CDR2 FQGNSA, per germline. The CDR3 is made up of 12 amino acids. CDR3 residues: CASSRRGDTQYF.

The CDR3 here is CASSYRGQIGTGELFF. V usage is TRBV7-6 and J usage is TRBJ2-2; TCRdb selects TRBD1, and the lack of DNA leaves this call unchecked. Germline V lookup: CDR1 SGHVS, CDR2 FNYEAQ. There are 16 residues in the CDR3. Together with reference TRBV7-6 and TRBJ2-2, the CDR3 gives the full variable domain: GAGVSQSPRYKVTKRGQDVALRCDPISGHVSLYWYRQALGQGPEFLTYFNYEAQQDKSGLPNDRFSAERPEGSISTLTIQRTEQRDSAMYRCASSYRGQIGTGELFFGEGSRLTVL.

This chain uses TRBV29-1 with TRBJ2-5; TCRdb selects TRBD1, and the lack of DNA leaves this call unchecked. CDR1 is SQVTM, CDR2 ANQGSEA, per germline. This CDR3 region has 15 residues. CDR3 protein: CSVVRGAPLQETQYF.

The CDR3 sequence: CASSQDTGAGYEQYF. The J gene is TRBJ2-7, the V gene TRBV4-2; with no DNA, the TCRdb D assignment of TRBD1 cannot be verified. Germline CDR1 is LGHNA and CDR2 is YNFKEQ. The CDR3 consists of 15 residues.

This chain links TRBV20-1 with TRBJ1-4. The CDR3 spans 13 residues. CDR1 is DFQATT, CDR2 SNEGSKA, per germline (reference sequence). CDR3 residues: CSASVSIGEKLFF.

V and J are TRBV6-5 and TRBJ2-1; TCRdb returns TRBD1, unconfirmable since there is no DNA. Germline-derived CDR1 and CDR2 are MNHEY and SVGAGI. This CDR3 comprises 12 residues. Here the CDR3 reads CASRPDRGSLFF.

V and J are TRBV6-2 or TRBV6-3 and TRBJ2-7; TCRdb gives TRBD1 as the D gene, but with no DNA this cannot be confirmed. Germline CDR1 and CDR2: MNHEY and SVGEGT. CDR3 length: 14 residues. The CDR3 loop reads CASRGQPLAYEQYF.

This chain joins TRBV20-1 and TRBJ2-1; TCRdb proposes TRBD2, but this gene call is untestable without DNA. Looked up from germline, CDR1 is DFQATT and CDR2 is SNEGSKA (reference sequence). CDR3 length equals 12 residues. CDR3 residues: CSSSGRFNEQFF.

This rearrangement joins TRBV5-1 to TRBJ2-3. Germline assignment: CDR1 SGHRS and CDR2 YFSETQ. The length of the CDR3 is 14 residues. The chain's CDR3 is CASSFDRLQDTQYF. Drawing the rest from reference TRBV5-1 and TRBJ2-3, the complete variable domain is KAGVTQTPRYLIKTRGQQVTLSCSPISGHRSVSWYQQTPGQGLQFLFEYFSETQRNKGNFPGRFSGRQFSNSRSEMNVSTLELGDSALYLCASSFDRLQDTQYFGPGTRLTVL.

The chain recombines TRBV7-2 with TRBJ2-1; lacking DNA, the TRBD2 call made by TCRdb goes unchecked. Per the germline V gene, CDR1 is SGHTA and CDR2 is FQGNSA. The CDR3 has 13 residues. The CDR3 is CASSPIGPWEQFF.

The chain employs TRBV4-3 and TRBJ2-2. Germline V CDR1 and CDR2: LGHNA, YSLEER. The CDR3 is made up of 15 amino acids. The CDR3 protein is CASSQDTPNTGELFF.

This chain connects TRBV12-3 or TRBV12-4 to TRBJ1-6; the TRBD1 assignment by TCRdb is unverifiable without DNA. The CDR3 runs to 15 residues. CDR3 loop: CASSPRPGDNSPLHF.

This sequence joins TRBV7-2 and TRBJ1-3; without DNA, the TCRdb call of TRBD1 cannot be checked. Germline values: CDR1 SGHTA, CDR2 FQGNSA. The CDR3 sequence is 16 residues long. CDR3 in amino acids: CASSPTLGGEGNTIYF.

This chain connects TRBV12-3 or TRBV12-4 to TRBJ1-1; TCRdb's D gene call, TRBD1, goes unchecked for lack of DNA. CDR3 length: 14 amino acids. The CDR3 region is CATVGAVMNTEAFF.

The V call is TRBV5-1, the J call TRBJ2-3; TCRdb indicates TRBD2, and absent DNA this call remains unverified. The germline V gene encodes CDR1 SGHRS and CDR2 YFSETQ. There are 16 residues in the CDR3. CDR3 protein: CASSPEASGRSNTQYF.

V is TRBV12-3 or TRBV12-4 and J is TRBJ1-6; TCRdb selects TRBD1, and the lack of DNA leaves this call unchecked. The CDR3 is 14 amino acids. The CDR3 reads CASSLRFRGSPLHF.

This chain links TRBV15 with TRBJ1-5. The CDR3 is made up of 13 amino acids. CDR1 and CDR2 from the germline V gene are LNHNV and YYDKDF (reference sequence). CDR3 loop: CATSGNINQPQHF.

The chain combines TRBV6-1 with TRBJ2-3; TCRdb picks TRBD2, but there is no DNA to check that call. The CDR3 contains 17 residues. CDR1 is MNHNS and CDR2 is SASEGT in the germline V gene. CDR3: CASSPRTSGLVVQRQYF.

The J gene is TRBJ1-5, the V gene TRBV7-2; checking the TCRdb D call of TRBD1 is not possible without DNA. This CDR3 is 15 amino acids long. Germline V gene data show CDR1 as SGHTA and CDR2 as FQGNSA. CDR3 sequence reads: CASRLTGGSGQPQHF.

The rearrangement uses TRBV12-3 or TRBV12-4 and TRBJ1-4; no DNA is available, so the TRBD1 call from TCRdb remains unchecked. The CDR3 length is 14 residues. CDR3 protein: CASSPRQEPEKLFF.